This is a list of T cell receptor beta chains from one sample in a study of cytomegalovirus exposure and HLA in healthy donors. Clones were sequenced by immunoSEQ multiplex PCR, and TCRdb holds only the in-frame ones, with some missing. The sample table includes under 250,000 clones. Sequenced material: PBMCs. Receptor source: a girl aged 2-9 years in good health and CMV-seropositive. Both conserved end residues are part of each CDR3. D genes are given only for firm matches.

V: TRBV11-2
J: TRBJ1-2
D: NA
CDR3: CASSSGPSNYGYTF
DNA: TGTGCCAGCAGCTCAGGGCCCTCTAACTATGGCTACACCTTC

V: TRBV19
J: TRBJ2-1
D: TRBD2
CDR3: CASSYAGGYGEQFF
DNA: TGTGCCAGTAGTTACGCGGGGGGGTACGGTGAGCAGTTCTTC

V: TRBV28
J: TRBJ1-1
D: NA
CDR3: CASTQTGGTEAFF
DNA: TGTGCCAGCACCCAAACGGGGGGCACTGAAGCTTTCTTT

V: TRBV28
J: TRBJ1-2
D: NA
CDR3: CASSLGAVYGYTF
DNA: TGTGCCAGCAGTTTAGGGGCAGTCTATGGCTACACCTTC

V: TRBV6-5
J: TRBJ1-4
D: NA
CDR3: CASSYFGGSNEKLFF
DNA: TGTGCCAGCAGTTACTTTGGCGGATCAAATGAAAAACTGTTTTTT

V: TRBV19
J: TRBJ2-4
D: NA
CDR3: CASSWSDARSNIQYF
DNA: TGTGCCAGTAGCTGGAGCGACGCCCGATCAAACATTCAGTACTTC

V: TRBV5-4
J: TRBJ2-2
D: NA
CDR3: CASSLGAPRELFF
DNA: TGTGCCAGCAGCTTGGGGGCTCCCAGGGAGCTGTTTTTT

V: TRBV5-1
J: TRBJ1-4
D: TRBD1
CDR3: CASSPADRQNEKLFF
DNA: TGCGCCAGCAGCCCGGCGGACAGGCAGAATGAAAAACTGTTTTTT

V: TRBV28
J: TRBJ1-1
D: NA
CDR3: CASSLAEMNTEAFF
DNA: TGTGCCAGCAGTTTAGCGGAAATGAACACTGAAGCTTTCTTT

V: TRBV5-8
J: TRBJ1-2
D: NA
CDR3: CASSLGQSYGYTF
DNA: TGTGCCAGCAGCTTGGGACAGAGCTATGGCTACACCTTC

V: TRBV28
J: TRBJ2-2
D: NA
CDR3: CASTPWNTGELFF
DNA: TGTGCCAGCACCCCGTGGAACACCGGGGAGCTGTTTTTT

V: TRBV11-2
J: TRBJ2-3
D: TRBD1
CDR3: CASSPTRQGGTDTQYF
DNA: TGTGCCAGCAGCCCAACCCGACAGGGGGGCACAGATACGCAGTATTTT

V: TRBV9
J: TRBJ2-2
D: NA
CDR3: CASSVGSGWGTGELFF
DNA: TGTGCCAGCAGCGTAGGGAGCGGCTGGGGTACCGGGGAGCTGTTTTTT

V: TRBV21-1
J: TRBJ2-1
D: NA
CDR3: CASSKAPSSGRWDEQFF
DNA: TGTGCCAGCAGCAAAGCTCCCTCTAGCGGGAGGTGGGATGAGCAGTTCTTC

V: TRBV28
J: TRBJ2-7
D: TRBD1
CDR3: CASEPGQSGEQYF
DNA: TGTGCCAGTGAACCGGGACAGTCCGGCGAGCAGTACTTC

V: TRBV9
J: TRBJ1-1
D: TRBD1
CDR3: CASSPGQGLNTEAFF
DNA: TGTGCCAGCAGCCCCGGACAGGGACTGAACACTGAAGCTTTCTTT

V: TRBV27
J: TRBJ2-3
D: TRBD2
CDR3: CASRSRGADTQYF
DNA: TGTGCCAGCAGGAGTCGGGGGGCAGATACGCAGTATTTT

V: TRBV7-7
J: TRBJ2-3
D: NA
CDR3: CASSSSGSDTQYF
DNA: TGTGCTAGCAGCTCAAGCGGGTCGGATACGCAGTATTTT

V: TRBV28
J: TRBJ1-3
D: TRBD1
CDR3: CASSSPGAGGTSGNTIYF
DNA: TGTGCCAGCAGCTCCCCTGGTGCAGGGGGGACTTCTGGAAACACCATATATTTT

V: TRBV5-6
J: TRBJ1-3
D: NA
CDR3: CASSRGWGNTIYF
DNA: TGTGCCAGCAGCCGGGGGTGGGGAAACACCATATATTTT

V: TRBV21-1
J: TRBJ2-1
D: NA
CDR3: CASSNFIGLADTYNEQFF
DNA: TGTGCCAGCAGCAATTTTATAGGACTAGCGGATACTTACAATGAGCAGTTCTTC

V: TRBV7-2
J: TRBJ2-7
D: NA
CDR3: CASSLDLGEQYF
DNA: TGTGCCAGCAGCTTAGATCTAGGCGAGCAGTACTTC

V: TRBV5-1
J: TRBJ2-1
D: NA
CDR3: CASSLVPLDEQFF
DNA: TGCGCCAGCAGCTTGGTCCCCCTCGATGAGCAGTTCTTC

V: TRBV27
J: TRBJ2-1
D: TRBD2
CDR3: CASSSPTSDSYNEQFF
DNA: TGTGCCAGCAGTTCCCCCACTAGCGACTCCTACAATGAGCAGTTCTTC

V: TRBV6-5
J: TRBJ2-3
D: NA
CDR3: CASSHGSTGSDTQYF
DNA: TGTGCCAGCAGCCACGGATCGACGGGATCAGATACGCAGTATTTT

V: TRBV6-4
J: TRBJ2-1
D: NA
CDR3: CASSDSRGRTWRQFF
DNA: TGTGCCAGCAGTGACTCGAGAGGCAGGACTTGGAGGCAGTTCTTC

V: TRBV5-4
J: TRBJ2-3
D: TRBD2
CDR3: CASSALGGKDTQYF
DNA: TGTGCCAGCAGCGCACTCGGGGGGAAAGATACGCAGTATTTT

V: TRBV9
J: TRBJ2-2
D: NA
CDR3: CASTGPTSQGRAGELFF
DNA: TGTGCCAGCACGGGGCCCACTTCACAGGGAAGGGCCGGGGAGCTGTTTTTT

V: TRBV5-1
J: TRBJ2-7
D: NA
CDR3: CASSLASEVAIREQYF
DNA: TGCGCCAGCAGCTTGGCCTCGGAGGTGGCTATCCGCGAGCAGTACTTC

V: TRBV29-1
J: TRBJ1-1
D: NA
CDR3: CSVRSGTNTEAFF
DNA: TGCAGCGTTAGGTCCGGGACTAACACTGAAGCTTTCTTT

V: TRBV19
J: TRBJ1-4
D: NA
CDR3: CASSMTTGTNEKLFF
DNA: TGTGCCAGTAGTATGACGACAGGAACTAATGAAAAACTGTTTTTT

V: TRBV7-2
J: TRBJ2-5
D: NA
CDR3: CASSFAGGETQYF
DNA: TGTGCCAGCAGCTTCGCAGGAGGAGAGACCCAGTACTTC

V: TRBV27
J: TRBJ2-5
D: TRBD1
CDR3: CASRPDRVEETQYF
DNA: TGTGCCAGCAGACCAGACAGGGTCGAAGAGACCCAGTACTTC

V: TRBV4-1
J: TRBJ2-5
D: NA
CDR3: CASSQVTGWDQETQYF
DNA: TGCGCCAGCAGCCAAGTTACAGGGTGGGACCAAGAGACCCAGTACTTC

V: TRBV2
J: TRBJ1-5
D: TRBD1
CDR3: CASRGGTGNLNQPQHF
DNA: TGTGCCAGCAGGGGGGGGACAGGGAATTTGAATCAGCCCCAGCATTTT

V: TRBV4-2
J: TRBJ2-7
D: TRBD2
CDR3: CASSQGGLASGHEQYF
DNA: TGTGCCAGCAGCCAAGGGGGTCTGGCTAGCGGGCACGAGCAGTACTTC

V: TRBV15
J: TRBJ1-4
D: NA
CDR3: CATSRGEFNEKLFF
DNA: TGTGCCACCAGCAGAGGCGAGTTTAATGAAAAACTGTTTTTT

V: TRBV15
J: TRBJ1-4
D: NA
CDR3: CATSRDLGGTKGEKLFF
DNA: TGTGCCACCAGCAGAGATCTGGGAGGGACTAAGGGTGAAAAACTGTTTTTT

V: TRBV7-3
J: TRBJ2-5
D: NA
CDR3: CASSLEGVETQYF
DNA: TGTGCCAGCAGCTTAGAGGGAGTAGAGACCCAGTACTTC

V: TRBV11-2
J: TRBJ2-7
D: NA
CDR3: CASSLVPRTYEQYF
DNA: TGTGCCAGCAGCTTAGTTCCCAGGACCTACGAGCAGTACTTC

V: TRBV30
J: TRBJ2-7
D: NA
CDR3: CAWSTQGSSYEQYF
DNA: TGTGCCTGGAGTACCCAGGGCAGCTCCTACGAGCAGTACTTC

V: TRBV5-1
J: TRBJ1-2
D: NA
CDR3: CASSLERSYYGYTF
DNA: TGCGCCAGCAGCTTGGAGCGTTCCTACTATGGCTACACCTTC

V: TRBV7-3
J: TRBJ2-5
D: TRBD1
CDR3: CASSIDGDRGRETQYF
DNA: TGTGCCAGCAGCATAGACGGGGACAGGGGCAGAGAGACCCAGTACTTC

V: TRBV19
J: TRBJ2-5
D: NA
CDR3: CASSILGGETQYF
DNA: TGTGCCAGTAGTATTTTAGGCGGAGAGACCCAGTACTTC

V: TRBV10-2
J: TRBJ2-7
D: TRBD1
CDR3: CASSQGAYEQYF
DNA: TGCGCCAGCAGCCAGGGGGCCTACGAGCAGTACTTC

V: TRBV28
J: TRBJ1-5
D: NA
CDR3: CASSSTAGPNQPQHF
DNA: TGTGCCAGCAGTTCCACAGCAGGTCCGAATCAGCCCCAGCATTTT